This T cell receptor (beta chain) was retrieved from a study of blood T cell repertoires in COVID-19. Study in general: COVID-19 samples collected from the United States, Italy and Spain covered acute and convalescent phases. T cells, B-cell-depleted T cells, or PBMCs provided the cDNA or gDNA that served as material.

The CDR3 runs to 14 residues. Trimming stripped 0 bases from V and 2 bases from J, with 8 bases between. Germline CDR1 SGHRS, CDR2 YFSETQ. Study processing details: Amplification of reference gene primers provided the estimated nucleated cell counts. Sequencing used immunoSEQ multiplex PCR; TCRdb keeps in-frame clones, though not all of them. V, J and clone size are taken as reported in that table, and D and trimming were inferred from the DNA itself. The sample shows over 70,000 clones, approximately 84% of them seen only once. Patients of the Seattle cohort, enrolled during active infection, were followed longitudinally. This clone has just one count.

The sequenced sample was peripheral blood. The origin of this receptor is a man aged 60 to 75 with COVID-19, enrolled during active disease. The chain couples TRBV5-1 to TRBJ1-1; TRBD1 might be the D (6 bases). CDR3 residues: CASSLDRDNTEAFF. For the CDR3, the DNA is TGCGCCAGCAGCTTGGACAGGGATAACACTGAAGCTTTCTTT.